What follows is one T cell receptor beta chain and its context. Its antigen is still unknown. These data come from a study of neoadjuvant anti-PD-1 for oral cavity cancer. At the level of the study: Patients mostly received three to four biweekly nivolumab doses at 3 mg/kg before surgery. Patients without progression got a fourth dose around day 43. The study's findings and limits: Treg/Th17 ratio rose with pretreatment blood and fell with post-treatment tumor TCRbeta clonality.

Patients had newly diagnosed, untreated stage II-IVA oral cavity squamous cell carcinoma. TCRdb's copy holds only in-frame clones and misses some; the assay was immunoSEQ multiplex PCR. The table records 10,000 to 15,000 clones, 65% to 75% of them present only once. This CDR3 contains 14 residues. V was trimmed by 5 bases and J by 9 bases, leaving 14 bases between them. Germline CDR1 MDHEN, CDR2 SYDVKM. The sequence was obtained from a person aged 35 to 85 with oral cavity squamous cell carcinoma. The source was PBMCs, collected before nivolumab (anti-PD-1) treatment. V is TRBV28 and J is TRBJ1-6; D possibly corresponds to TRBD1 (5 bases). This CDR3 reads CASSPPGAVSPLHF. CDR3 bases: TGTGCCAGCAGTCCCCCCGGGGCGGTTTCACCCCTCCACTTT. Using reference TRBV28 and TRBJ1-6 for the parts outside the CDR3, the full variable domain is DVKVTQSSRYLVKRTGEKVFLECVQDMDHENMFWYRQDPGLGLRLIYFSYDVKMKEKGDIPEGYSVSREKKERFSLILESASTNQTSMYLCASSPPGAVSPLHFGNGTRLTVT.